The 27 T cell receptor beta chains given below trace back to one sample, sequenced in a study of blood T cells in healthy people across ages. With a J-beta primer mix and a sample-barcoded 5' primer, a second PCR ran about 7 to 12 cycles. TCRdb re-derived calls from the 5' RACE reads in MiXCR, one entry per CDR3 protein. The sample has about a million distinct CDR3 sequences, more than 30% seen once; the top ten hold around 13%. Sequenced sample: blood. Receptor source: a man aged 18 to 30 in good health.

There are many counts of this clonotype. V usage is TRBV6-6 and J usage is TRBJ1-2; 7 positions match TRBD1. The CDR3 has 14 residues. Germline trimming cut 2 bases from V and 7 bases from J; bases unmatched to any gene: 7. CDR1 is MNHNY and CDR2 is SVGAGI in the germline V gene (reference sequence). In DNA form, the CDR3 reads TGTGCCAGCAGTTACCCCGGGACAGTGGTTGGCTACACCTTC. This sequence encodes CASSYPGTVVGYTF.

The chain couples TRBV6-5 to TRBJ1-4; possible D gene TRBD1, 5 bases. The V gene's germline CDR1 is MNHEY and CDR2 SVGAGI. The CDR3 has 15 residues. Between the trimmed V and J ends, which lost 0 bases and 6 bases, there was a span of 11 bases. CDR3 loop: CASSYSSGGDEKLFF. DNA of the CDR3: TGTGCCAGCAGTTACTCATCAGGAGGGGATGAAAAACTGTTTTTT.

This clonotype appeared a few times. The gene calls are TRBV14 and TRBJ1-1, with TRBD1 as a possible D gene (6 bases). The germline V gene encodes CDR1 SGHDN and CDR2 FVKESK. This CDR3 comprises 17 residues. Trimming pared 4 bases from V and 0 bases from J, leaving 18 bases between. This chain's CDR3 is CASSPSGRGGMNTEAFF. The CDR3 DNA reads TGTGCCAGCAGCCCTTCCGGCCGGGGGGGCATGAACACTGAAGCTTTCTTT. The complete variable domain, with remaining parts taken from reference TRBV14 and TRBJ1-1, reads EAGVTQFPSHSVIEKGQTVTLRCDPISGHDNLYWYRRVMGKEIKFLLHFVKESKQDESGMPNNRFLAERTGGTYSTLKVQPAELEDSGVYFCASSPSGRGGMNTEAFFGQGTRLTVV.

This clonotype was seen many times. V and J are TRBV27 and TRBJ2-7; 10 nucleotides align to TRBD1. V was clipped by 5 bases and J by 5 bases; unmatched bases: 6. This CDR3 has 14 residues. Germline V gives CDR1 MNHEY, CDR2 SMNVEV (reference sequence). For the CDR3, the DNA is TGTGCCAGCAGTCTCCAGACAGGGGGCAACGAGCAGTACTTC. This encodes CASSLQTGGNEQYF.

The CDR3 DNA reads TGCAGCGCCGCTGGACAGGCCACAGATACGCAGTATTTT. As protein: CSAAGQATDTQYF. This chain connects TRBV29-1 to TRBJ2-3, with 7 nucleotides matching TRBD1. Germline lookup yields CDR1 SQVTM and CDR2 ANQGSEA. The CDR3 loop spans 13 amino acids. J gave up 2 bases and V 7 bases, and 6 bases lay outside the gene matches.

CDR3 coding DNA: TGTGCCAGCAGGCGGGGATTAGAGCTAGGAGATACGCAGTATTTT. Encoded protein: CASRRGLELGDTQYF. The V gene is TRBV5-4, the J gene TRBJ2-3; TRBD2 is a possible D gene (6 bases). Germline-derived CDR1 and CDR2 are SGHNT and YYREEE (reference sequence). The CDR3 runs 15 residues. V was trimmed by 5 bases and J by 5 bases, leaving 18 bases between them.

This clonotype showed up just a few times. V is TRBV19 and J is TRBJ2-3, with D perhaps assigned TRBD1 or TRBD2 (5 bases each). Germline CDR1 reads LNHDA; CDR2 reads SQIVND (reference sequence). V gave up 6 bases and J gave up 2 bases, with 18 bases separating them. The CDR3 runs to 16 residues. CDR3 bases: TGTGCCAGTAGCTTCTTAGCGACGGGGACCACAGATACGCAGTATTTT. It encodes CASSFLATGTTDTQYF.

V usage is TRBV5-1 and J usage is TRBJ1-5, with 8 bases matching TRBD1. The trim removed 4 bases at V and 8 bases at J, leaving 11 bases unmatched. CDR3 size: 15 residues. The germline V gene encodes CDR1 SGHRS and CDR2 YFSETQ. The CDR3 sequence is CASSPGQGVREPQHF. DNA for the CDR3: TGCGCCAGCAGCCCCGGACAGGGTGTAAGGGAGCCCCAGCATTTT.

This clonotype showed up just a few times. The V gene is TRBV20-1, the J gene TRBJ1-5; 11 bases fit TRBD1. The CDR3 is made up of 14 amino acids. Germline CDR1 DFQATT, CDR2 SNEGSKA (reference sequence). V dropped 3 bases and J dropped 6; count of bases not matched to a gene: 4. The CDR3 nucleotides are TGCAGTGCTAGTTGGGGACAGGGGGTTCAGCCCCAGCATTTT. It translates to CSASWGQGVQPQHF.

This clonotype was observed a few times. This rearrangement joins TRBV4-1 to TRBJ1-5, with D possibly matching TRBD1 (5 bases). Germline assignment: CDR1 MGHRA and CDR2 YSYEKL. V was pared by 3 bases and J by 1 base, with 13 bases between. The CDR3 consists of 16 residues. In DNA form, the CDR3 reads TGCGCCAGCAGCCATCAGGGTCGGGGCAGCAATCAGCCCCAGCATTTT. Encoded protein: CASSHQGRGSNQPQHF.

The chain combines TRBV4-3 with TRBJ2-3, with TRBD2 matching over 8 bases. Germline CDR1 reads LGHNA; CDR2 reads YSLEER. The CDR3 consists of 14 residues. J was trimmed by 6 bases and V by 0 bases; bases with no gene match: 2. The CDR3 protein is CASSQETSEDTQYF. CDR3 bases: TGCGCCAGCAGCCAAGAGACTAGCGAGGATACGCAGTATTTT.

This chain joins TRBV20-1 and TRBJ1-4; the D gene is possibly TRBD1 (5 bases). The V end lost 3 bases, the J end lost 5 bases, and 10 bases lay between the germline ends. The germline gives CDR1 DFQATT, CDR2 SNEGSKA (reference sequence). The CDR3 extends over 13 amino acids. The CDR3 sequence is CSASATGNEKLFF. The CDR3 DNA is TGCAGTGCTAGCGCCACAGGCAATGAAAAACTGTTTTTT.

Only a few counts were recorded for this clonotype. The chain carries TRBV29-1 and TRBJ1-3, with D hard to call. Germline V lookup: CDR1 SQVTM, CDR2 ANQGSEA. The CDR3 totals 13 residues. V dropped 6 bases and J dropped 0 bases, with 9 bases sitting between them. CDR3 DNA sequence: TGCAGCGTGGGCACCAACTCTGGAAACACCATATATTTT. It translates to CSVGTNSGNTIYF.

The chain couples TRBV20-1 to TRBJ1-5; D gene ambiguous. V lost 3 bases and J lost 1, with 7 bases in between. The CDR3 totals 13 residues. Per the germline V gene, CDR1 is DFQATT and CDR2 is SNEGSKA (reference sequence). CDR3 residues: CSARVGSNQPQHF. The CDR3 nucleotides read TGCAGTGCTAGGGTAGGGAGCAATCAGCCCCAGCATTTT.

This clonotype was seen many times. CDR3 nucleotides: TGTGCCAGCAGCCAAGACGAGACCCAGTACTTC. Translation: CASSQDETQYF. The chain employs TRBV3-1 and TRBJ2-5; no clear D gene. V was clipped by 0 bases and J by 5 bases, with 1 base between them. Germline V CDR1 and CDR2: LGHDT, YNNKEL (reference sequence). The CDR3 totals 11 residues.

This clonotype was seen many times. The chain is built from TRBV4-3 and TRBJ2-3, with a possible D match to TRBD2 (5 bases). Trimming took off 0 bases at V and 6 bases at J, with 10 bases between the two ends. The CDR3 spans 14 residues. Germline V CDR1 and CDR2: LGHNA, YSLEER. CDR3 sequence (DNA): TGCGCCAGCAGCCAAGAAACAGCGGAGGATACGCAGTATTTT. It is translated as CASSQETAEDTQYF.

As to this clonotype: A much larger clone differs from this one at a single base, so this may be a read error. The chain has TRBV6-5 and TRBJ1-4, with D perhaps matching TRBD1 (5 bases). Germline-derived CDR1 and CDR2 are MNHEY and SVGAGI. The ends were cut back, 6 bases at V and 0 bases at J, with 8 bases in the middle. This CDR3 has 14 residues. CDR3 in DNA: TGTGCCAGCAGGCAGACAGCAACTAATGAAAAACTGTTTTTT. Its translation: CASRQTATNEKLFF.

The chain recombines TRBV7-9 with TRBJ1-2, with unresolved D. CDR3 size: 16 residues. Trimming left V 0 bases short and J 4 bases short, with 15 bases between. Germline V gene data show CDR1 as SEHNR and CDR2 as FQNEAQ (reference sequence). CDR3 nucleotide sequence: TGTGCCAGCAGCTTAGCGAAGCGGTCAGACGTCTATGGCTACACCTTC. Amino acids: CASSLAKRSDVYGYTF.

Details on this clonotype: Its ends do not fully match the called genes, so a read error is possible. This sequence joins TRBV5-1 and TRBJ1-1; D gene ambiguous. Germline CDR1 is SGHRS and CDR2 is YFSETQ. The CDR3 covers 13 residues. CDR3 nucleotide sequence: TGCGCCAGCAGCTTGTTGGGGAACTCTGAAGCTTTCTTT. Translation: CASSLLGNSEAFF. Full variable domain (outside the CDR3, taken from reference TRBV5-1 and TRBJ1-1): KAGVTQTPRYLIKTRGQQVTLSCSPISGHRSVSWYQQTPGQGLQFLFEYFSETQRNKGNFPGRFSGRQFSNSRSEMNVSTLELGDSALYLCASSLLGNSEAFFGQGTRLTVV.

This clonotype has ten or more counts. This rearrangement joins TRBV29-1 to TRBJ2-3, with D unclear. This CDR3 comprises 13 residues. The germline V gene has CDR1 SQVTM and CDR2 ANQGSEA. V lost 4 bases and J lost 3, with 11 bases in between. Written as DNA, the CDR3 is TGCAGCGTTGTGGCAGGAGTTACAGATACGCAGTATTTT. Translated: CSVVAGVTDTQYF.

In DNA, the CDR3 is TGTGCCAGTAGTCAAAACACCATATATTTT. Translation gives CASSQNTIYF. V is TRBV19 and J is TRBJ1-3; D is unclear. The germline V gene has CDR1 LNHDA and CDR2 SQIVND (reference sequence). This CDR3 region has 10 residues. Trimming took off 5 bases at V and 6 bases at J, with 2 bases between the two ends. Complete variable domain (other parts from reference TRBV19 and TRBJ1-3): DGGITQSPKYLFRKEGQNVTLSCEQNLNHDAMYWYRQDPGQGLRLIYYSQIVNDFQKGDIAEGYSVSREKKESFPLTVTSAQKNPTAFYLCASSQNTIYFGEGSWLTVV.

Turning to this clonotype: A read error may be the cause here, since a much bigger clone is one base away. The CDR3: CAISRGQEENYGYTF. As DNA, the CDR3 is TGTGCCATCAGTAGGGGACAGGAGGAAAACTATGGCTACACCTTC. The chain links TRBV10-3 to TRBJ1-2; 8 bases agree with TRBD1. J was trimmed by 2 bases and V by 5 bases; bases with no gene match: 7. This CDR3 has 15 amino acids. Germline V lookup: CDR1 ENHRY, CDR2 SYGVKD.

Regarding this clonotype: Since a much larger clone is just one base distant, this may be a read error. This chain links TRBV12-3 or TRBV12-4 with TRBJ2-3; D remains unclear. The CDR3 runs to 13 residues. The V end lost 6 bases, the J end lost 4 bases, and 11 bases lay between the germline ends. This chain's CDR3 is CASRKPSADTQYF. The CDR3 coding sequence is TGTGCCAGCAGGAAACCGAGCGCAGATACGCAGTATTTT.

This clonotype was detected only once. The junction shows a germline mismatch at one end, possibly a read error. CDR3 nucleotide sequence: TGTGCCAGCAGCTCCCAGGGCTATCAGCCCCGGCATTTT. It encodes CASSSQGYQPRHF. This chain connects TRBV7-9 to TRBJ1-5; tentative D call: TRBD1 (5 bases). CDR3 length: 13 residues. CDR1 and CDR2 (germline): SEHNR, FQNEAQ (reference sequence).

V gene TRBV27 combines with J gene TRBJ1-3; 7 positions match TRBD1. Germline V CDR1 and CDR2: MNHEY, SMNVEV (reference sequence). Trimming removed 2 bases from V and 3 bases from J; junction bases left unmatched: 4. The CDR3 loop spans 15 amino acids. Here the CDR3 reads CASSLTGANGNTIYF. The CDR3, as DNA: TGTGCCAGCAGTTTAACAGGGGCCAATGGAAACACCATATATTTT.

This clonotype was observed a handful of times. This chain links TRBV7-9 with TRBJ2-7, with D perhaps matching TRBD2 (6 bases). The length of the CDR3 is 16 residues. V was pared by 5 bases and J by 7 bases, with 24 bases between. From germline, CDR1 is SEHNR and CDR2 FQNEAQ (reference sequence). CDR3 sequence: CASSPSGTSPSGEQYF. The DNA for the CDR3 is TGTGCCAGCAGCCCTTCGGGCACTAGCCCGTCGGGTGAGCAGTACTTC. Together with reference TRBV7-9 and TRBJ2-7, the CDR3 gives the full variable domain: DTGVSQNPRHKITKRGQNVTFRCDPISEHNRLYWYRQTLGQGPEFLTYFQNEAQLEKSRLLSDRFSAERPKGSFSTLEIQRTEQGDSAMYLCASSPSGTSPSGEQYFGPGTRLTVT.

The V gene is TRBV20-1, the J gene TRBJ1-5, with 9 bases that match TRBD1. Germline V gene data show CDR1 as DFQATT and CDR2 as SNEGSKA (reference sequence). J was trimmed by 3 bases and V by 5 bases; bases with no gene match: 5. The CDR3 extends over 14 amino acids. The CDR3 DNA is TGCAGTGCTGGCGGGACAGGGATCAATCAGCCCCAGCATTTT. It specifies CSAGGTGINQPQHF.